This T cell receptor beta chain was found in a study of blood T cell repertoires in COVID-19. Assay used: immunoSEQ multiplex PCR; TCRdb lists only in-frame clones, some missing. Of approximately 170,000 clones detected, around 90% appear once; the ten largest clones hold 18%. Looked up from germline, CDR1 is MNHEY and CDR2 is SVGAGI. The CDR3 is 16 amino acids. The V end lost 0 bases, the J end lost 10 bases, and 18 bases lay between the germline ends. Sequencing input: peripheral blood. The TCR sequence derives from a man between 60 and 70 years old with active or convalescent COVID-19. The chain joins TRBV6-5 to TRBJ1-4; D not resolved. Here the CDR3 DNA reads TGTGCCAGCAGTTACTCGATGGGAGGGCTTTCGGGAAAACTGTTTTTT. Its protein product is CASSYSMGGLSGKLFF.